This entry concerns a single TCR beta chain. The record originates from a study of early T cells in non-severe SARS-CoV-2 infection. As for the study in general: The authors sequenced bulk RNA from unsorted whole blood, leaving chains unpaired.

The CDR3 has 15 residues. Looked up from germline, CDR1 is MNHNS and CDR2 is SASEGT. The trim removed 4 bases at V and 3 bases at J, leaving 4 bases unmatched. Individual cDNA molecules each received unique molecular identifiers attached to them. Via MiXCR, TCRdb re-called the 5' RACE reads, giving one row per CDR3 protein. The sample has tens of thousands of distinct CDR3 sequences, around 10% seen once. This TCR derives from an adult who was a healthcare worker with PCR-confirmed SARS-CoV-2 infection or an uninfected control (not recorded which). The V call is TRBV6-1, the J call TRBJ2-3, with 10 positions matching TRBD2. The sequenced sample consisted of whole blood. The CDR3 DNA follows: TGTGCCAGCAGTGCCTTACTAGCGGGGACAGATACGCAGTATTTT. It translates to CASSALLAGTDTQYF.